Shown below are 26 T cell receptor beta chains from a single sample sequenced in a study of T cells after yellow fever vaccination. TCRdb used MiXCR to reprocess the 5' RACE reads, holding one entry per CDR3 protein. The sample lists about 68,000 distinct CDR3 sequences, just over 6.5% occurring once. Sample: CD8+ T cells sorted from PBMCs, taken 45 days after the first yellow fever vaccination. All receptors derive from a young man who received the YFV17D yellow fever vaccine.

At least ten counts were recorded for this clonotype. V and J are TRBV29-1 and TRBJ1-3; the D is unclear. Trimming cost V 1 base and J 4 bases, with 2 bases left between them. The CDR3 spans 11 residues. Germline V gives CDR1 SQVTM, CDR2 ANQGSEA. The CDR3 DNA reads TGCAGCGTTGAAGGGGGAAACACCATATATTTT. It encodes CSVEGGNTIYF.

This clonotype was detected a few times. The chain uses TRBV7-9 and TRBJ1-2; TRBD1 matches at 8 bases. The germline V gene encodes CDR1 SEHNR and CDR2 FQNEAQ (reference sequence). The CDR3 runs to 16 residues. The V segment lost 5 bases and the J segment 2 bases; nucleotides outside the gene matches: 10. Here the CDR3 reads CASSPLTGESNYGYTF. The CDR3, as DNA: TGTGCCAGCAGCCCCCTGACAGGGGAGTCGAACTATGGCTACACCTTC. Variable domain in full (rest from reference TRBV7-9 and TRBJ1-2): DTGVSQNPRHKITKRGQNVTFRCDPISEHNRLYWYRQTLGQGPEFLTYFQNEAQLEKSRLLSDRFSAERPKGSFSTLEIQRTEQGDSAMYLCASSPLTGESNYGYTFGSGTRLTVV.

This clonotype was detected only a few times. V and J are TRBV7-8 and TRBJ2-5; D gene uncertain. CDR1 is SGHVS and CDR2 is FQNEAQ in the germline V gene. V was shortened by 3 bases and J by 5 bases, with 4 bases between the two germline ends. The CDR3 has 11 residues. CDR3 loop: CASSFLETQYF. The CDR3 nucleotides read TGTGCCAGCAGCTTTTTGGAGACCCAGTACTTC.

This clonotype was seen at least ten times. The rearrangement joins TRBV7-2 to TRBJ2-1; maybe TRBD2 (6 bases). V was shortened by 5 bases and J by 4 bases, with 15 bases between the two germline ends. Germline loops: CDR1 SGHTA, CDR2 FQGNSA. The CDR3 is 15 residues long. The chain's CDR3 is CASSRPAEGYNEQFF. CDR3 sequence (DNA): TGTGCCAGCAGCCGCCCCGCGGAGGGGTACAATGAGCAGTTCTTC.

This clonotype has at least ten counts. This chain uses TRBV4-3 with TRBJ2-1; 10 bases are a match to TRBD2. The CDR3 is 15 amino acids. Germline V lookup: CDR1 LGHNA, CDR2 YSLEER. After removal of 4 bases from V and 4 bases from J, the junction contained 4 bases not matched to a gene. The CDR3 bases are TGCGCCAGCAGCCCCGGGACTAGCGCTTACAATGAGCAGTTCTTC. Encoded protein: CASSPGTSAYNEQFF.

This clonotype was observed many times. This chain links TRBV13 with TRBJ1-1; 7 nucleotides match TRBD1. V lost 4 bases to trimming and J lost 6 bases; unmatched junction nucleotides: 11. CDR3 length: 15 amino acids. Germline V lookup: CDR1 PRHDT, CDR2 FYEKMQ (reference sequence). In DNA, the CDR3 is TGTGCCAGCAGCTCGAAAGAGACAGGGAGGCCTGAAGCTTTCTTT. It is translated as CASSSKETGRPEAFF.

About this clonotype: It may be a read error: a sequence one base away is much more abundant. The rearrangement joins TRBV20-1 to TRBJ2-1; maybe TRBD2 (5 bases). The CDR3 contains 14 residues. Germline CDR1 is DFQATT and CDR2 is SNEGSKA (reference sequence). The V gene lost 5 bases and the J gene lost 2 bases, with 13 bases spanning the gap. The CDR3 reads CSAPRGSPYNEQFF. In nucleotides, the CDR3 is TGCAGTGCTCCGCGAGGGTCGCCCTACAATGAGCAGTTCTTC.

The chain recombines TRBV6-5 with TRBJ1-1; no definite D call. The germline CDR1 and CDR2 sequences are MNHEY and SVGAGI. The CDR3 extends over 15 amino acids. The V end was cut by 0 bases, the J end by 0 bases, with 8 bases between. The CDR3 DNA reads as TGTGCCAGCAGTTACTCTAGACACGTGAACACTGAAGCTTTCTTT. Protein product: CASSYSRHVNTEAFF.

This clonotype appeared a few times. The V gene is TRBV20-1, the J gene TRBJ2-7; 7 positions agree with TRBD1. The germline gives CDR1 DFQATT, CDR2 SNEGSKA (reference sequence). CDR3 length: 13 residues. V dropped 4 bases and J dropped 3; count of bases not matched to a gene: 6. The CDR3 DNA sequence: TGCAGTGCTACATTGGGACAGTTCTACGAGCAGTACGTC. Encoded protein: CSATLGQFYEQYV.

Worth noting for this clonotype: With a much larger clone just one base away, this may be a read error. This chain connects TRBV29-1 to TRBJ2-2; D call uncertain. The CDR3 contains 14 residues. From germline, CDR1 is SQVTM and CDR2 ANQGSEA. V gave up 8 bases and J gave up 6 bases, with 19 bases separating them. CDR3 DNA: TGCAGCCTCCAGGATGGGAACGGCTCCGGGGAGCTGTTTTTT. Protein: CSLQDGNGSGELFF.

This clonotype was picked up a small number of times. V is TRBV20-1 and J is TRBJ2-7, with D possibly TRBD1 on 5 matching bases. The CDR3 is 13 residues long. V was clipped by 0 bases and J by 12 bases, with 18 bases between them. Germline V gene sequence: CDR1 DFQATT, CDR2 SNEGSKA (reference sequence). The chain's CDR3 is CSARDPMLDRSYV. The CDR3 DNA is TGCAGTGCTAGAGATCCTATGCTCGACAGATCGTACGTC.

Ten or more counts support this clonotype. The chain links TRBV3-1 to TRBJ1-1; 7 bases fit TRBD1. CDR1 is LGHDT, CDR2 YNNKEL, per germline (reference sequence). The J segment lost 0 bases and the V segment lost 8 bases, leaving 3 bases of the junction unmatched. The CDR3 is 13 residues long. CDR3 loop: CASQQGMNTEAFF. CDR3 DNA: TGTGCCAGCCAACAGGGGATGAACACTGAAGCTTTCTTT.

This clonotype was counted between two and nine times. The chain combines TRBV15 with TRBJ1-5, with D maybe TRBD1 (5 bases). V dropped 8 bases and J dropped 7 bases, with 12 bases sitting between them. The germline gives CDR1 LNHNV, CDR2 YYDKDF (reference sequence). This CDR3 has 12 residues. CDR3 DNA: TGTGCCACCGGTGGGGCCGGGCAGCCCCAGCATTTT. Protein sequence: CATGGAGQPQHF.

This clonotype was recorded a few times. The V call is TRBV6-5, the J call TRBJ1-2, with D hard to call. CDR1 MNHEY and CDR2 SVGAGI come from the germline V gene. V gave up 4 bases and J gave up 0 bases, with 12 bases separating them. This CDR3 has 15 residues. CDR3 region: CASSFRLQANYGYTF. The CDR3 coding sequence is TGTGCCAGCAGTTTCAGGTTACAAGCTAACTATGGCTACACCTTC.

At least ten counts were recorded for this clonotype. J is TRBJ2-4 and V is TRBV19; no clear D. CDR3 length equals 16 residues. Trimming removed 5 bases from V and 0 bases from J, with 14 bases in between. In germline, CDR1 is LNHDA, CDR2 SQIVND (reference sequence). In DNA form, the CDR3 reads TGTGCCAGTAGTTTGTACAGTGACCTAGCCAAAAACATTCAGTACTTC. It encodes CASSLYSDLAKNIQYF. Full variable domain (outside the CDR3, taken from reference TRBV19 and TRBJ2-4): DGGITQSPKYLFRKEGQNVTLSCEQNLNHDAMYWYRQDPGQGLRLIYYSQIVNDFQKGDIAEGYSVSREKKESFPLTVTSAQKNPTAFYLCASSLYSDLAKNIQYFGAGTRLSVL.

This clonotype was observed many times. The CDR3 is CASSSGTGENYNEQFF. Here the CDR3 DNA reads TGTGCCAGCAGCTCCGGGACAGGGGAAAACTACAATGAGCAGTTCTTC. The V and J genes are TRBV7-9 and TRBJ2-1; 10 bases are a match to TRBD1. This CDR3 region has 16 residues. Germline CDR1 and CDR2: SEHNR and FQNEAQ (reference sequence). The ends lost 4 bases at V and 3 bases at J; junction bases unmatched: 6.

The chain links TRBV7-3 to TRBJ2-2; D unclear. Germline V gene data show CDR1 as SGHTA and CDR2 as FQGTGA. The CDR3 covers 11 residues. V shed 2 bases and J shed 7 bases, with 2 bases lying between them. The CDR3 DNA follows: TGTGCCAGCAGCTTAGACGGGGAGCTGTTTTTT. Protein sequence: CASSLDGELFF.

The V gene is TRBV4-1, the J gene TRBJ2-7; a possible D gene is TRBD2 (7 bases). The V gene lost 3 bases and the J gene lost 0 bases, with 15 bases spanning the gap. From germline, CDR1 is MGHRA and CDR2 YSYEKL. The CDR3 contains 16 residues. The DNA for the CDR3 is TGCGCCAGCAGCCATCCTGGGGGGGGCAGCTCCTACGAGCAGTACTTC. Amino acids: CASSHPGGGSSYEQYF.

The CDR3 nucleotides read TGCAGTGCTAGAGATCAAGCGGAAAGCACAGATACGCAGTATTTT. Its translation is CSARDQAESTDTQYF. The rearrangement uses TRBV20-1 and TRBJ2-3; D may be TRBD2 (5 bases). With 0 bases removed from V and 0 bases from J, the gap between germline ends came to 10 bases. This CDR3 has 15 residues. Germline V gives CDR1 DFQATT, CDR2 SNEGSKA (reference sequence).

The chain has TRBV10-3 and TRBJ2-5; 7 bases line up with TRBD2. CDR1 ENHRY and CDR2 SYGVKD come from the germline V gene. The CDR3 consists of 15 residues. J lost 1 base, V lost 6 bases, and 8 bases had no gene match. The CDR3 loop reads CAIREGTTTQETQYF. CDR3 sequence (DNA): TGTGCCATCAGGGAGGGGACTACCACCCAAGAGACCCAGTACTTC.

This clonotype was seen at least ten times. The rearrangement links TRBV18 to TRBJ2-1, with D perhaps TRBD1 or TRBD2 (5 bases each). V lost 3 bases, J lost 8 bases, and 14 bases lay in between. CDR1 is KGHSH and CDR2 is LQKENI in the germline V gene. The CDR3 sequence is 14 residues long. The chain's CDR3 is CASSPWGWQDEQFF. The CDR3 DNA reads TGTGCCAGCTCACCGTGGGGGTGGCAAGATGAGCAGTTCTTC.

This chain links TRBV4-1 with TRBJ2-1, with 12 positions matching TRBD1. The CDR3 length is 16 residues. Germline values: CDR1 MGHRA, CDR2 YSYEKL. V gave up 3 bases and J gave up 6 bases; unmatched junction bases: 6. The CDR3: CASSHPGTGGFNEQFF. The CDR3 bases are TGCGCCAGCAGCCATCCAGGGACAGGGGGCTTCAATGAGCAGTTCTTC.

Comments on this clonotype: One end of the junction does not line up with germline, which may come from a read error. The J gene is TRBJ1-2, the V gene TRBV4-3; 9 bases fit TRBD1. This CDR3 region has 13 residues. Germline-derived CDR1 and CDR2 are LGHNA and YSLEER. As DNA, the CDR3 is TGCGCCAGCAGCCTGACAGGGGGACCCCCTAGCGCCTTC. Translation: CASSLTGGPPSAF.

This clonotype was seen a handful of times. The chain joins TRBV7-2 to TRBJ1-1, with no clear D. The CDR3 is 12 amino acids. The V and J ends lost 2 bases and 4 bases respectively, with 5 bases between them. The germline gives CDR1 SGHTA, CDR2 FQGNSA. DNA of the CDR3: TGTGCCAGCAGCTTATTGGTCACTGAAGCTTTCTTT. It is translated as CASSLLVTEAFF.

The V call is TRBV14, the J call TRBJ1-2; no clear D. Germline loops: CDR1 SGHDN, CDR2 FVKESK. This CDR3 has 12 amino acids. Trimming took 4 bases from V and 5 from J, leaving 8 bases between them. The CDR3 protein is CASSRSEYGYTF. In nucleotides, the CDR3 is TGTGCCAGCAGCCGAAGCGAGTATGGCTACACCTTC.

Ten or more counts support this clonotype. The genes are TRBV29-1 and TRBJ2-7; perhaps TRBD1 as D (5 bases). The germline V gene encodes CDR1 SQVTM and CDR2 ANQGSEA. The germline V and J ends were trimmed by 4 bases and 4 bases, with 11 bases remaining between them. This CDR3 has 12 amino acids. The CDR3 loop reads CSVGLGAYEQYF. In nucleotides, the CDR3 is TGCAGCGTTGGGCTAGGGGCATACGAGCAGTACTTC.